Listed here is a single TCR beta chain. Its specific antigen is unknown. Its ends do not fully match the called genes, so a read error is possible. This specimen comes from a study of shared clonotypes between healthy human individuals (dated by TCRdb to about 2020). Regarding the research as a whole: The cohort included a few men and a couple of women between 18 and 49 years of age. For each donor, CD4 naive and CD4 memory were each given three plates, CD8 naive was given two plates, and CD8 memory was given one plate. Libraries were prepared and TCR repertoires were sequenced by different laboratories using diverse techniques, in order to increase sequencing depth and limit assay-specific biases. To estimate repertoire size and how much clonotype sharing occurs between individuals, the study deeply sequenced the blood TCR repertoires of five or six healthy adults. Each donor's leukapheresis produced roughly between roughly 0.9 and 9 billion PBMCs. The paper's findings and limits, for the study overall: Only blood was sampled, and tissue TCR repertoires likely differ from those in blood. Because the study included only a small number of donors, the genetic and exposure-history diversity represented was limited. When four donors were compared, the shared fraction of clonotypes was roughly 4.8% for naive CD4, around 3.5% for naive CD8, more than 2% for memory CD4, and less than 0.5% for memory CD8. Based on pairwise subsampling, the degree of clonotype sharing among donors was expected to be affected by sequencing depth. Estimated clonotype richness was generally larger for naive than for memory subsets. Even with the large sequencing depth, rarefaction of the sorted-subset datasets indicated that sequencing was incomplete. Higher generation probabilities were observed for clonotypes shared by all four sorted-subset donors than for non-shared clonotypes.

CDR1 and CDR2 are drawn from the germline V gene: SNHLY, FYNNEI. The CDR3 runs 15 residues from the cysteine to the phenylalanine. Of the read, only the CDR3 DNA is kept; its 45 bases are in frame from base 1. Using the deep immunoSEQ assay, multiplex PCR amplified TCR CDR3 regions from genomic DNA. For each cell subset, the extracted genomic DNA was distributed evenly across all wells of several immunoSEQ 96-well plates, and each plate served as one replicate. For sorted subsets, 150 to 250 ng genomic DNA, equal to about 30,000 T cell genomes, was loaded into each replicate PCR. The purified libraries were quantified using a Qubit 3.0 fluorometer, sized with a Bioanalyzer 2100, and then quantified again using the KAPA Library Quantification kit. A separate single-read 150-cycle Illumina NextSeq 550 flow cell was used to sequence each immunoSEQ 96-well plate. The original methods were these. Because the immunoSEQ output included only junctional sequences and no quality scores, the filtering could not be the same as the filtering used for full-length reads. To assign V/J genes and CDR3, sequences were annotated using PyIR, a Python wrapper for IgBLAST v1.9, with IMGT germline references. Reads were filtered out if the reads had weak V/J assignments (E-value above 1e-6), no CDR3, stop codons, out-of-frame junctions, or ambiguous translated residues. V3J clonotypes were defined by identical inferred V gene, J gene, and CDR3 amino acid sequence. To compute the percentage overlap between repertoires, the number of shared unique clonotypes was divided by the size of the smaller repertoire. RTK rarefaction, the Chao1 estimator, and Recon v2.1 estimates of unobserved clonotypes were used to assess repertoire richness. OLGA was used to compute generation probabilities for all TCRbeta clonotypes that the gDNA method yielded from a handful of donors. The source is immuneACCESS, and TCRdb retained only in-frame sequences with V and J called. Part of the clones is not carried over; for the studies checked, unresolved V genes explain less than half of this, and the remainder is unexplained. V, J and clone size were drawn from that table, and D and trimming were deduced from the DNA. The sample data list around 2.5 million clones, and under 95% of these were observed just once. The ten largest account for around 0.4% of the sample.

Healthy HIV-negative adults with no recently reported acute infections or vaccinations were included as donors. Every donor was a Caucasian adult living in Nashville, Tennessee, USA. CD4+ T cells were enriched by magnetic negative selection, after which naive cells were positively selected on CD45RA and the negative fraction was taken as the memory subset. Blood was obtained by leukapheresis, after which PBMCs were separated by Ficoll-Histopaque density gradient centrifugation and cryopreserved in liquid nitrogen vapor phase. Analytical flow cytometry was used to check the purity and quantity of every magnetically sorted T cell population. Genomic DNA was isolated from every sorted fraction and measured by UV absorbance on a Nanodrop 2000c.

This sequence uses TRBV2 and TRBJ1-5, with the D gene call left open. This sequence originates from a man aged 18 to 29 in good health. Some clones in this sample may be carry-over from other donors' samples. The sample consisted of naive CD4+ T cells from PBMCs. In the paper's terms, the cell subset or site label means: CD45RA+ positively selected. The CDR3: CASSRLGSPNRPQHF. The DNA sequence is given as TGTGCCAGCAGCCGTTTGGGCAGCCCCAATCGGCCCCAGCATTTT.